This record concerns one TCR beta chain sequence. Profiling relied on immunoSEQ multiplex PCR, and the TCRdb table lists in-frame clones only, not all of them. The sample carries 55,000 to 65,000 clones, 70% to 90% recorded once. The CDR3 totals 17 residues. Germline V gives CDR1 MGHDK, CDR2 SYGVNS. Trimming cost V 6 bases and J 2 bases; bases outside gene matches: 5. This sample is part of a study of OX40 agonist ivuxolimab in advanced cancers. The overall study: Each patient was given ivuxolimab into a vein every 2 weeks, at 0.01 to 10 mg/kg.

V gene TRBV25-1 combines with J gene TRBJ2-6, with 12 positions matching TRBD1. The material sequenced was CD4+ or CD8+ T cells sorted from blood, taken in a trial of the OX40 agonist ivuxolimab. This sequence originates from an adult with an advanced solid tumor such as melanoma, head and neck, liver or kidney cancer. CDR3 sequence: CASSQGTGGPGANVLTF. Here the CDR3 DNA reads TGTGCCAGCAGCCAAGGGACAGGGGGCCCTGGGGCCAACGTCCTGACTTTC.